These 19 T cell receptor beta chains share one sample of origin, sequenced in a study of T cell repertoires in cytomegalovirus infection (dated by TCRdb to the late 2010s). These TCRs' antigens remain unknown. Interpreted using the paper, the treatment or condition label stands for: in vitro stimulation with specific CMV peptide epitopes to enrich CMV-specific T cells. The listed sequencing device is Illumina HiSeq 1500. The public reads were quality trimmed at Q25 with fastp and then assembled into clones with MiXCR by TCRdb, keeping productive beta chains. A single entry per CDR3 protein holds the most common genes and DNA from its merged rows. The sample table shows under 500,000 distinct CDR3 sequences, and about 42% are seen once. The top ten clonotypes cover 40% to 50% of the sample. The specimen was cultured PBMCs, collected from culture after CMV antigen stimulation. The receptors here all came from a human donor in good health (CMV status not recorded). Some clones in this sample may be carry-over from other donors' samples.

The rearrangement uses TRBV11-2 and TRBJ2-1; D perhaps matches TRBD2 (6 bases). Trimming removed 6 bases at V and 0 bases at J, with 21 bases between. Looked up from germline, CDR1 is SGHAT and CDR2 is FQNNGV. The CDR3 has 18 residues. Written as DNA, the CDR3 is TGTGCCAGCAGGTTCGCTGGAGGGCCATCGCCCTCCTACAATGAGCAGTTCTTC. As protein: CASRFAGGPSPSYNEQFF. The full variable domain, rest sourced from reference TRBV11-2 and TRBJ2-1, is EAGVAQSPRYKIIEKRQSVAFWCNPISGHATLYWYQQILGQGPKLLIQFQNNGVVDDSQLPKDRFSAERLKGVDSTLKIQPAKLEDSAVYLCASRFAGGPSPSYNEQFFGPGTRLTVL.

The chain uses TRBV19 and TRBJ1-6; 7 bases align to TRBD1. CDR1 and CDR2 from the germline V gene are LNHDA and SQIVND (reference sequence). CDR3 size: 13 residues. V dropped 5 bases and J dropped 9; count of bases not matched to a gene: 4. CDR3 amino acids: CASSPRQGSPLHF. For the CDR3, the DNA is TGTGCCAGTAGTCCACGACAGGGTTCACCCCTCCACTTT.

This clonotype was seen at least ten times. The chain combines TRBV7-2 with TRBJ2-1, with 10 bases identical to TRBD2. The V gene's germline CDR1 is SGHTA and CDR2 FQGNSA. This CDR3 comprises 15 residues. V was pared by 1 base and J by 6 bases, with 3 bases of the junction left unmatched. The CDR3 reads CASSLELAGGNEQFF. In DNA, the CDR3 is TGTGCCAGCAGCTTAGAGTTAGCGGGAGGCAATGAGCAGTTCTTC.

This clonotype was detected only once. The V and J genes are TRBV6-6 and TRBJ1-1, with D possibly TRBD1 on 5 matching bases. Trimming took 0 bases from V and 4 from J, leaving 15 bases between them. This CDR3 spans 16 amino acids. CDR1 is MNHNY and CDR2 is SVGAGI in the germline V gene (reference sequence). The CDR3 loop is CASSYSPQGRGTEAFF. The CDR3 DNA reads as TGTGCCAGCAGTTACTCACCTCAGGGTAGGGGCACTGAAGCTTTCTTT.

The chain recombines TRBV24-1 with TRBJ2-3, with TRBD2 identical over 12 bases. Germline V CDR1 and CDR2: KGHDR, SFDVKD. V gave up 3 bases and J gave up 4 bases; unmatched junction bases: 4. The CDR3 has 16 residues. In DNA, the CDR3 is TGTGCCACCAGTGATCCTAGCGGGGGGGTTGCAGATACGCAGTATTTT. Translated, it gives CATSDPSGGVADTQYF.

The chain is built from TRBV11-2 and TRBJ1-3; 9 bases align to TRBD1. V was clipped by 5 bases and J by 1 base; unmatched bases: 9. Looked up from germline, CDR1 is SGHAT and CDR2 is FQNNGV. There are 17 residues in the CDR3. The CDR3 DNA is TGTGCCAGCAGCCGTATTGACAGGGGGAAGTCTGGAAACACCATATATTTT. Its protein is CASSRIDRGKSGNTIYF.

The rearrangement links TRBV28 to TRBJ2-7; the D gene is possibly TRBD2 (5 bases). Germline values: CDR1 MDHEN, CDR2 SYDVKM. This CDR3 has 14 amino acids. The V and J ends lost 3 bases and 4 bases respectively, with 13 bases between them. CDR3 residues: CASSFRRFRYEQYF. The CDR3 DNA follows: TGTGCCAGCAGTTTTAGGAGGTTTAGGTACGAGCAGTACTTC.

This clonotype was counted many times. V gene TRBV7-2 combines with J gene TRBJ2-7, with unresolved D. There are 13 residues in the CDR3. CDR1 and CDR2 (germline): SGHTA, FQGNSA. V shed 0 bases and J shed 5 bases, with 8 bases lying between them. The CDR3 is CASSLAGINEQYF. For the CDR3, the DNA is TGTGCCAGCAGCTTAGCGGGGATCAACGAGCAGTACTTC.

V usage is TRBV7-2 and J usage is TRBJ1-2, with a possible D match to TRBD1 (5 bases). V was cut by 3 bases and J by 2 bases, with 7 bases left in between. The CDR3 is 13 residues long. Germline V CDR1 and CDR2: SGHTA, FQGNSA. In nucleotides, the CDR3 is TGTGCCAGCAGCTTCGAGGGGAACTATGGCTACACCTTC. Residues: CASSFEGNYGYTF. Full variable domain (rest looked up from reference TRBV7-2 and TRBJ1-2): GAGVSQSPSNKVTEKGKDVELRCDPISGHTALYWYRQSLGQGLEFLIYFQGNSAPDKSGLPSDRFSAERTGGSVSTLTIQRTQQEDSAVYLCASSFEGNYGYTFGSGTRLTVV.

The V gene is TRBV7-8, the J gene TRBJ2-2; the match to TRBD2 covers 8 bases. This CDR3 spans 15 amino acids. Unmatched junction bases numbered 7, after V lost 5 bases and J lost 5 bases. Germline assignment: CDR1 SGHVS and CDR2 FQNEAQ. This CDR3 is CASSQPGGATGELFF. CDR3 DNA sequence: TGTGCCAGCAGCCAGCCCGGGGGGGCTACCGGGGAGCTGTTTTTT.

J is TRBJ1-4 and V is TRBV5-6; the match to TRBD1 covers 7 bases. The germline gives CDR1 SGHDT, CDR2 YYEEEE. Trimming took 2 bases from V and 4 from J; bases not matched to a gene: 2. The CDR3 length is 14 residues. CDR3 in amino acids: CASSFGTVNEKLFF. The DNA of the CDR3 is TGTGCCAGCAGCTTCGGGACAGTTAATGAAAAACTGTTTTTT.

This clonotype showed up just a few times. The rearrangement uses TRBV5-1 and TRBJ1-1; D perhaps matches TRBD1 (6 bases). The germline CDR1 and CDR2 sequences are SGHRS and YFSETQ. The CDR3 has 13 amino acids. The V end lost 0 bases, the J end lost 8 bases, and 11 bases lay between the germline ends. CDR3 coding DNA: TGCGCCAGCAGCTTGGGAGGGGGAAACGAAGCTTTCTTT. It encodes CASSLGGGNEAFF.

V is TRBV5-6 and J is TRBJ2-5; TRBD1 matches at 7 bases. Looked up from germline, CDR1 is SGHDT and CDR2 is YYEEEE. V shed 1 base, J shed 1 base, and the junction held 10 bases outside the gene matches. The CDR3 covers 17 residues. In DNA, the CDR3 is TGTGCCAGCAGCTTGTTCCTCCGACAGGGAGCCCAAGAGACCCAGTACTTC. Translation gives CASSLFLRQGAQETQYF. The variable domain in full, completed from reference TRBV5-6 and TRBJ2-5, reads DAGVTQSPTHLIKTRGQQVTLRCSPKSGHDTVSWYQQALGQGPQFIFQYYEEEERQRGNFPDRFSGHQFPNYSSELNVNALLLGDSALYLCASSLFLRQGAQETQYFGPGTRLLVL.

V gene TRBV29-1 combines with J gene TRBJ2-4, with TRBD2 matching over 7 bases. This CDR3 is built from 14 residues. V lost 0 bases, J lost 4 bases, and 3 bases stayed unmatched. Germline-derived CDR1 and CDR2 are SQVTM and ANQGSEA. The CDR3 region has the DNA TGCAGCGTTGAAGATGGGGGGGGGAAAAACATTCAGTACTTC. This encodes CSVEDGGGKNIQYF.

This clonotype appeared a few times. This sequence joins TRBV6-1 and TRBJ2-3; D not certain. Germline V gives CDR1 MNHNS, CDR2 SASEGT. V was trimmed by 7 bases and J by 4 bases, leaving 12 bases between them. The CDR3 contains 13 residues. The CDR3 protein is CASTVLPADTQYF. CDR3 sequence (DNA): TGTGCCAGCACAGTACTACCAGCAGATACGCAGTATTTT.

This clonotype was counted a few times. This sequence joins TRBV6-2 or TRBV6-3 and TRBJ1-1; D gene uncertain. CDR1 is MNHEY and CDR2 is SVGEGT in the germline V gene. The V end lost 4 bases, the J end lost 11 bases, and 11 bases lay between the germline ends. CDR3 length equals 11 residues. The CDR3 region has the DNA TGTGCCAGCAGTTTCGGCCGATCGGCTTTCTTT. Protein: CASSFGRSAFF.

This clonotype has a handful of counts. This sequence joins TRBV6-7 and TRBJ2-1, with D perhaps assigned TRBD1 or TRBD2 (6 bases each). TRBV6-7 is marked as an open reading frame, function uncertain. Trimming pared 0 bases from V and 10 bases from J, leaving 19 bases between. The CDR3 is 16 amino acids. Here the CDR3 DNA reads TGTGCCAGCAGTTACTCAGATGTAGGGGTGGGGGGCGAGCAGTTCTTC. This translates into CASSYSDVGVGGEQFF.

The V and J genes are TRBV28 and TRBJ2-1, with D unresolved. V lost 2 bases, J lost 5 bases, and 16 bases lay in between. The CDR3 is 16 residues long. Germline CDR1 and CDR2: MDHEN and SYDVKM. In DNA form, the CDR3 reads TGTGCCAGCAGTTTAAAGAGGTTTGGGAAAAACAATGAGCAGTTCTTC. This encodes CASSLKRFGKNNEQFF.

The chain has TRBV7-8 and TRBJ2-7; 8 bases agree with TRBD2. The CDR3 length is 16 residues. Germline lookup yields CDR1 SGHVS and CDR2 FQNEAQ. V was pared by 7 bases and J by 3 bases, with 14 bases of the junction left unmatched. The CDR3 loop reads CASTPFGRGQNYEQYF. The CDR3 DNA sequence: TGTGCCAGCACCCCGTTCGGGAGGGGACAAAACTACGAGCAGTACTTC.